This TCR beta chain was recorded in a study of T cell responses to AZD1222 COVID-19 vaccine. The study's findings and limits: Researchers took repertoire samples only after the peak T cell response had come. Clonal diversity was possibly underestimated; the donors were predominantly white British and more often female. Per reports, nearly half of all spike-specific TCRs target regions that are unmutated in variants.

CDR3 length: 15 amino acids. Germline CDR1 and CDR2: SGDLS and YYNGEE. V gave up 3 bases and J gave up 1 base, with 12 bases separating them. Worth noting for this clone: What it recognizes is unknown.

Method: immunoSEQ multiplex PCR; TCRdb's copy keeps in-frame clones and lacks some. The table has tens of thousands of clones, 75% to 90% seen once. The receptor's source is an adult in good health. The chain recombines TRBV9 with TRBJ2-3; no clear D gene. The specimen comprised peripheral blood, sampled on day 0 of AZD1222 vaccination. Here the CDR3 DNA reads TGTGCCAGCAGCGAGACCGATGGTGGCACAGATACGCAGTATTTT. Translated, it gives CASSETDGGTDTQYF.